This entry lists 23 T cell receptor beta chains sequenced from one sample in a study of radiation and T cells in renal cell carcinoma. Described time point: blood 2 weeks post-SBRT. Described treatment: 15 Gy SBRT to primary tumor, nephrectomy 4 weeks later. The data were produced by immunoSEQ multiplex PCR, yet TCRdb's version contains in-frame clones alone and is incomplete. The sample consists of some 80,000 clones, 70% to 90% of them appearing once. Source: blood, taken from a patient whose treatment included radiotherapy and nephrectomy. The receptors shown here come from a woman between 45 and 60 years old with renal cell carcinoma.

The J gene is TRBJ2-2, the V gene TRBV19; 7 nucleotides line up with TRBD2. This CDR3 comprises 16 residues. The J segment lost 2 bases and the V segment lost 3 bases, leaving 6 bases of the junction unmatched. Per the germline V gene, CDR1 is LNHDA and CDR2 is SQIVND (reference sequence). CDR3: CASSIERGTNTGELFF. In nucleotides, the CDR3 is TGTGCCAGTAGTATTGAGCGGGGCACTAACACCGGGGAGCTGTTTTTT. Based on the CDR3 plus reference TRBV19 and TRBJ2-2, the full variable domain is DGGITQSPKYLFRKEGQNVTLSCEQNLNHDAMYWYRQDPGQGLRLIYYSQIVNDFQKGDIAEGYSVSREKKESFPLTVTSAQKNPTAFYLCASSIERGTNTGELFFGEGSRLTVL.

The chain joins TRBV28 to TRBJ1-2, with 10 positions matching TRBD1. Germline CDR1 is MDHEN and CDR2 is SYDVKM. V lost 5 bases to trimming and J lost 1 base; unmatched junction nucleotides: 7. The CDR3 totals 16 residues. The CDR3 sequence: CASSEIRDRGNYGYTF. Written as DNA, the CDR3 is TGTGCCAGCAGTGAAATCCGGGACAGGGGTAACTATGGCTACACCTTC.

This chain joins TRBV10-1 and TRBJ1-1, with 7 bases identical to TRBD1. This CDR3 spans 16 amino acids. Per germline, CDR1 WNHNN and CDR2 SYGVQD (reference sequence). V was pared by 3 bases and J by 1 base, with 8 bases of the junction left unmatched. CDR3 sequence reads: CASSDEQGTRNTEAFF. In DNA, the CDR3 is TGCGCCAGCAGTGATGAACAGGGGACCCGGAACACTGAAGCTTTCTTT.

V gene TRBV6-6 combines with J gene TRBJ1-2, with D perhaps matching TRBD1 (5 bases). V was cut by 8 bases and J by 2 bases, with 15 bases left in between. The length of the CDR3 is 14 residues. CDR1 MNHNY and CDR2 SVGAGI come from the germline V gene (reference sequence). DNA for the CDR3: TGTGCCAGCCGCCGGGACCCTAGGAACTATGGCTACACCTTC. It yields the protein CASRRDPRNYGYTF.

V and J are TRBV6-4 and TRBJ2-1; 12 bases line up with TRBD2. The germline CDR1 and CDR2 sequences are MRHNA and SNTAGT. V was clipped by 0 bases and J by 10 bases; unmatched bases: 1. This CDR3 has 14 amino acids. The CDR3 region is CASSDSTSGGEQFF. In DNA form, the CDR3 reads TGTGCCAGCAGTGACTCCACTAGCGGGGGGGAGCAGTTCTTC.

The sample holds a few counts of this clone. The rearrangement joins TRBV5-1 to TRBJ1-1; D gene unclear. CDR3 size: 13 residues. Trimming stripped 2 bases from V and 1 base from J, with 6 bases between. Germline loops: CDR1 SGHRS, CDR2 YFSETQ. DNA for the CDR3: TGCGCCAGCAGCTTCACGGAGAACACTGAAGCTTTCTTT. Amino acid sequence: CASSFTENTEAFF.

The CDR3 is CAISESTGESTDTQYF. CDR3 nucleotides: TGTGCCATCAGTGAGTCGACAGGGGAAAGCACAGATACGCAGTATTTT. The rearrangement joins TRBV10-3 to TRBJ2-3, with 8 bases that match TRBD1. The ends lost 0 bases at V and 0 bases at J; junction bases unmatched: 2. CDR3 length: 16 residues. Germline V lookup: CDR1 ENHRY, CDR2 SYGVKD.

This chain joins TRBV5-1 and TRBJ2-4; maybe TRBD2 (6 bases). Germline lookup yields CDR1 SGHRS and CDR2 YFSETQ. Between the trimmed V and J ends, which lost 2 bases and 6 bases, there was a span of 15 bases. The CDR3 totals 15 residues. CDR3 sequence: CASSFTGTSGNIQYF. The CDR3, as DNA: TGCGCCAGCAGCTTTACCGGGACTTCTGGAAACATTCAGTACTTC.

This rearrangement joins TRBV9 to TRBJ1-2, with D possibly being TRBD1 (6 bases). The CDR3 loop spans 16 amino acids. Trimming cost V 0 bases and J 7 bases, with 19 bases left between them. The germline gives CDR1 SGDLS, CDR2 YYNGEE. The CDR3 sequence: CASSVDVAGEVGGYTF. As DNA, the CDR3 is TGTGCCAGCAGCGTAGATGTGGCAGGGGAAGTAGGTGGCTACACCTTC.

The J gene is TRBJ2-5, the V gene TRBV19; D is perhaps TRBD2 (6 bases). The CDR3 sequence is 13 residues long. V was pared by 8 bases and J by 2 bases, with 12 bases between. CDR1 LNHDA and CDR2 SQIVND come from the germline V gene (reference sequence). In DNA, the CDR3 is TGTGCCAGTCGTCGTCTAGCGCAAGAGACCCAGTACTTC. Translating it yields CASRRLAQETQYF.

The chain combines TRBV5-4 with TRBJ2-7; TRBD1 aligns across 7 bases. V shed 2 bases, J shed 11 bases, and the junction held 16 bases outside the gene matches. The CDR3 length is 15 residues. Germline assignment: CDR1 SGHNT and CDR2 YYREEE (reference sequence). This chain's CDR3 is CASSFDGDRLSWEYF. CDR3 nucleotides: TGTGCCAGCAGCTTCGATGGGGACAGACTTTCGTGGGAGTACTTC.

In this sample, this clone turned up a few times. The chain is built from TRBV5-5 and TRBJ1-5; 7 bases are a match to TRBD1. The length of the CDR3 is 15 residues. Trimming took 3 bases from V and 4 from J; bases not matched to a gene: 7. Germline values: CDR1 SGHKS, CDR2 YYEKEE (reference sequence). The CDR3 coding sequence is TGTGCCAGCAGCTGGAGACAGGGAGGTAATCAGCCCCAGCATTTT. Amino acid sequence: CASSWRQGGNQPQHF.

The chain carries TRBV6-4 and TRBJ2-2; the D gene could be TRBD1 or TRBD2 (5 bases each). Trimming took 10 bases from V and 2 from J, leaving 11 bases between them. The CDR3 loop spans 13 amino acids. Per germline, CDR1 MRHNA and CDR2 SNTAGT. The CDR3 nucleotides read TGTGCCAACAGGACTGGAAACACCGGGGAGCTGTTTTTT. Amino acids: CANRTGNTGELFF.

The chain combines TRBV11-3 with TRBJ1-1, with D perhaps matching TRBD1 (6 bases). This CDR3 contains 16 residues. Trimming took off 4 bases at V and 6 bases at J, with 21 bases between the two ends. Germline CDR1 and CDR2: SGHNT and YENEEA. CDR3 amino acids: CASSSSYQTGVAEAFF. The CDR3 DNA follows: TGTGCCAGCAGCTCATCCTATCAGACAGGAGTCGCTGAAGCTTTCTTT.

The gene calls are TRBV5-5 and TRBJ1-3, with D unclear. This CDR3 is built from 13 residues. Trimming stripped 4 bases from V and 0 bases from J, with 5 bases between. Germline CDR1 reads SGHKS; CDR2 reads YYEKEE (reference sequence). CDR3 sequence reads: CASSTRSGNTIYF. The CDR3 region has the DNA TGTGCCAGCAGCACTCGCTCTGGAAACACCATATATTTT.

This sequence joins TRBV5-1 and TRBJ2-1; D may be TRBD1 (6 bases). Trimming left V 4 bases short and J 9 bases short, with 14 bases between. There are 13 residues in the CDR3. Germline V gene sequence: CDR1 SGHRS, CDR2 YFSETQ. In DNA, the CDR3 is TGCGCCAGCAGCCTAGGTGAAGGGGGTGAGCAGTTCTTC. Translation gives CASSLGEGGEQFF.

The chain is built from TRBV29-1 and TRBJ2-5; 9 nucleotides align to TRBD2. The J segment lost 7 bases and the V segment lost 4 bases, leaving 10 bases of the junction unmatched. This CDR3 has 14 amino acids. Germline-derived CDR1 and CDR2 are SQVTM and ANQGSEA. The CDR3 sequence is CSVGASGTVTTQYF. The CDR3 bases are TGCAGCGTTGGGGCTAGCGGGACCGTTACGACCCAGTACTTC.

The V call is TRBV7-2, the J call TRBJ1-1; D might be TRBD1 (6 bases). Germline V gene sequence: CDR1 SGHTA, CDR2 FQGNSA. V shed 5 bases and J shed 4 bases, with 14 bases lying between them. This CDR3 is built from 14 residues. For the CDR3, the DNA is TGTGCCAGCAGCCAACGACAGGTGCGCACTGAAGCTTTCTTT. This encodes CASSQRQVRTEAFF.

The chain carries TRBV18 and TRBJ2-2; D is undetermined. The germline gives CDR1 KGHSH, CDR2 LQKENI. The CDR3 length is 15 residues. The V end lost 5 bases, the J end lost 0 bases, and 10 bases lay between the germline ends. CDR3 loop: CASSRDKPNTGELFF. The CDR3 coding sequence is TGTGCCAGCTCAAGGGATAAACCGAACACCGGGGAGCTGTTTTTT.

The gene calls are TRBV5-5 and TRBJ1-2; 10 positions match TRBD1. The CDR3 extends over 13 amino acids. The germline V gene encodes CDR1 SGHKS and CDR2 YYEKEE (reference sequence). The junction had 4 bases not matched to a gene; V was cut back by 4 bases and J by 7 bases. CDR3 DNA sequence: TGTGCCAGCAGCATGACAGGGGGCTTTGGCTACACCTTC. Protein product: CASSMTGGFGYTF. The whole variable domain, remainder taken from reference TRBV5-5 and TRBJ1-2, is DAGVTQSPTHLIKTRGQQVTLRCSPISGHKSVSWYQQVLGQGPQFIFQYYEKEERGRGNFPDRFSARQFPNYSSELNVNALLLGDSALYLCASSMTGGFGYTFGSGTRLTVV.

This clone has only a few counts. V and J are TRBV29-1 and TRBJ1-1, with D unclear. V gave up 3 bases and J gave up 7 bases, with 6 bases separating them. The germline V gene has CDR1 SQVTM and CDR2 ANQGSEA. The CDR3 extends over 10 amino acids. In nucleotides, the CDR3 is TGCAGCGTTGAGGACTTTGAAGCTTTCTTT. Translating gives CSVEDFEAFF.

The chain couples TRBV15 to TRBJ1-1, with D maybe TRBD1 (5 bases). V shed 0 bases and J shed 0 bases, with 8 bases lying between them. Per the germline V gene, CDR1 is LNHNV and CDR2 is YYDKDF (reference sequence). The CDR3 sequence is 15 residues long. In nucleotides, the CDR3 is TGTGCCACCAGCAGAGATCCAGGGTTGAACACTGAAGCTTTCTTT. Encoded protein: CATSRDPGLNTEAFF. The full variable domain, completed using reference TRBV15 and TRBJ1-1, is DAMVIQNPRYQVTQFGKPVTLSCSQTLNHNVMYWYQQKSSQAPKLLFHYYDKDFNNEADTPDNFQSRRPNTSFCFLDIRSPGLGDTAMYLCATSRDPGLNTEAFFGQGTRLTVV.

In DNA, the CDR3 is TGTGCCAGCAGTGAAGTGACAGCTCGCTTAAGCTCCTACGAGCAGTACTTC. This translates into CASSEVTARLSSYEQYF. The V and J genes are TRBV28 and TRBJ2-7, with D tentatively TRBD1 (5 bases). The CDR3 spans 17 residues. Germline CDR1 is MDHEN and CDR2 is SYDVKM. V lost 5 bases and J lost 0, with 20 bases in between.